The subject of this entry is one TCR beta chain. This sample is drawn from a study of tumor-infiltrating lymphocytes in oesophageal squamous cell carcinoma. CDR1 is SGHVS, CDR2 FQNEAQ, per germline. The CDR3 has 18 residues. TCRdb reprocessed the PCR reads via MiXCR and lists one record per CDR3 protein. The sample records approximately 10,000 distinct CDR3 sequences, around 50% being singletons. This TCR came from a male donor with esophageal squamous cell carcinoma. The chain joins TRBV7-8 to TRBJ2-6; D perhaps matches TRBD2 (6 bases). The closer fit of TRBJ2-1 to the DNA end suggests the J call may be wrong. The sequencing sample was made of esophageal tumor tissue. CDR3 DNA: TGTGCCAGCAGCTTAGCCCTCCCGGGAGCCCTATTCCGCAATGAGCAGTTCTTC. This translates into CASSLALPGALFRNEQFF.